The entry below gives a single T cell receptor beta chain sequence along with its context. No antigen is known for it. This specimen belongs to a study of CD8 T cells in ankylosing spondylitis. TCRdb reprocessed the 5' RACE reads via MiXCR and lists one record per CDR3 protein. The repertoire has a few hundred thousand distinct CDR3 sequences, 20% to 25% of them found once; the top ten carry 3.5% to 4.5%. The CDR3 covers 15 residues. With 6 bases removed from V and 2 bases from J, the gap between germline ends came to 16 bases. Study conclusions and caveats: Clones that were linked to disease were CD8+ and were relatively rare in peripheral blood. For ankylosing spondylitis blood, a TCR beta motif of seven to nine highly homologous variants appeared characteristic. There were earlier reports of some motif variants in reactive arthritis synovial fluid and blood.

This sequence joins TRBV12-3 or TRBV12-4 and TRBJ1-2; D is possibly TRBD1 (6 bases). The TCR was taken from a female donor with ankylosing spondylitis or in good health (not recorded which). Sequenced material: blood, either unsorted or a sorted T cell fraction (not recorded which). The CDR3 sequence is CASRTTGTSNYGYTF. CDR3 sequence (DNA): TGTGCCAGCAGGACGACCGGGACATCGAACTATGGCTACACCTTC.